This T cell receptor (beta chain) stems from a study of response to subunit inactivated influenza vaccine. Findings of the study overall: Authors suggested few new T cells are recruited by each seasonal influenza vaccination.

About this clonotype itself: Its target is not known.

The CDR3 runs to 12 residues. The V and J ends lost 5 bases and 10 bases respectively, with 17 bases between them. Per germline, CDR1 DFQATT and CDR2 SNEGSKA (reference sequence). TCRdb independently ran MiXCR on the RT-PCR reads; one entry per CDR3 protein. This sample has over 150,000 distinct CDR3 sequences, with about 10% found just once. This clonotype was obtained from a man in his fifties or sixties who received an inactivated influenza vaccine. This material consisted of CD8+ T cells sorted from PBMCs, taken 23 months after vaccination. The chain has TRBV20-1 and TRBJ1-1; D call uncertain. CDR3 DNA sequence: TGCAGTGCTCGGGCGGCGGGTAACCCAGCTTTCTTT. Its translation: CSARAAGNPAFF.